Below, one T cell receptor (beta chain) is given with its context. The target antigen is unknown. These data belong to a study of regulatory T cells in long-lasting Graves disease. The CDR3 runs 13 residues. V shed 1 base and J shed 9 bases, with 10 bases lying between them. Time point meaning: newly diagnosed GD, antithyroid drugs for less than 3 months. PBMC-derived RNA was used for the TCR library. Into tubes containing EDTA, nine milliliters of peripheral blood were drawn. iRepertoire HTBI primers and Arm-PCR of CDR3 regions built TCR beta libraries. One entry per CDR3 protein, called by TCRdb with MiXCR from the multiplex PCR reads. The table has under 400,000 distinct CDR3 sequences, 16% seen once. Regarding the study as a whole: It was in persistent disease that TRBV28, TRBJ1-2 and TRBJ2-5 were favored.

The sample also formed part of further work on T cells in Graves' hyperthyroidism and ophthalmopathy.

Specimen: peripheral blood mononuclear cells (PBMCs), collected at new diagnosis, from a patient treated with antithyroid drugs. The source of this sequence is a man aged 40-49 years with Graves disease. V usage is TRBV12-3 or TRBV12-4 and J usage is TRBJ1-5; D unclear. The CDR3, as DNA: TGTGCCAGCAGTTTAGTCCTCTTCGGGCCCCAGCATTTT. Amino acid sequence: CASSLVLFGPQHF.